This TCR beta chain was profiled in a study of blood T cell repertoires in COVID-19. The wider study: Sources were T cells, B-cell-depleted T cells, or PBMCs; the material itself was cDNA or gDNA.

This clone showed up just once. The germline CDR1 and CDR2 sequences are SGHAT and FQNNGV. V lost 1 base, J lost 6 bases, and 9 bases stayed unmatched. The CDR3 contains 17 residues. Individuals aged about 18 to 95 years were recruited from some 26 US areas. The protocol was immunoSEQ multiplex PCR, while the TCRdb copy is restricted to in-frame clones and leaves out a portion. There are a few hundred thousand clones in the sample; about 87% occur only once, and 2% to 2.5% lies in the top ten. V is TRBV11-2 and J is TRBJ1-5, with TRBD1 identical over 10 bases. The sequence derives from a woman aged 40 to 50 with acute COVID-19. The sequenced sample consisted of PBMCs or T cells enriched from blood (not recorded which). The DNA for the CDR3 is TGTGCCAGCAGCTTAGGTCAGGGGACAGGGGCAAGTCAGCCCCAGCATTTT. Its protein product is CASSLGQGTGASQPQHF.